A single count supports the clone carrying this T cell receptor (beta chain). This sample is part of a study of PD-L1 blockade in urothelial cancer. The time point denotes: peripheral blood 6 weeks after treatment start. The CDR3 loop spans 18 amino acids. Per germline, CDR1 SEHNR and CDR2 FQNEAQ (reference sequence). V lost 5 bases to trimming and J lost 6 bases; unmatched junction nucleotides: 17. The data were produced by immunoSEQ multiplex PCR, yet TCRdb's version contains in-frame clones alone and is incomplete. The data hold about 120,000 clones, with 86% observed a single time. The sample in question was PBMCs, obtained around atezolizumab (anti-PD-L1) treatment. The TCR sequence derives from a man aged 45-65 years with urothelial cancer. The chain has TRBV7-9 and TRBJ2-2, with 8 nucleotides matching TRBD1. The CDR3, as DNA: TGTGCCAGCAGCCCTCCACTGAGGGACAGGCCAGGCGCCGGGGAGCTGTTTTTT. It specifies CASSPPLRDRPGAGELFF.